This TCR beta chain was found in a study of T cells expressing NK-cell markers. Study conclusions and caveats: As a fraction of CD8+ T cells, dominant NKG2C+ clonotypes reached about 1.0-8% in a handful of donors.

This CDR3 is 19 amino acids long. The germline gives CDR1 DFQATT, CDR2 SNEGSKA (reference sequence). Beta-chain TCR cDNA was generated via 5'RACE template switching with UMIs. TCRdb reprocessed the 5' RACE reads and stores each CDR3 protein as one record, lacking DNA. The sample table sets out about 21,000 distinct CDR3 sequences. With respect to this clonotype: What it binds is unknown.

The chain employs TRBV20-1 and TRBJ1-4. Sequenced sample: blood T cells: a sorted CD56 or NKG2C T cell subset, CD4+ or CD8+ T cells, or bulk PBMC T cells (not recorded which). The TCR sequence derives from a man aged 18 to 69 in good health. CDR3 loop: CSARDEGAPYPQNREKLFF.